This T cell receptor beta chain stems from a study of blood T cell repertoires in COVID-19. Whole-study context: The United States, Italy and Spain supplied acute and convalescent COVID-19 samples. PBMCs, B-cell-depleted T cells, or T cells provided the cDNA or gDNA that made up the material.

Comment on this clone: Within the sample, other DNA sequences also encode this same CDR3.

Per germline, CDR1 SEHNR and CDR2 FQNEAQ (reference sequence). V was trimmed by 5 bases and J by 2 bases, leaving 9 bases between them. The CDR3 runs to 14 residues. Per the original methods: Reference gene primers were amplified, and this amplification served to estimate nucleated cell counts. This table comes from immunoSEQ multiplex PCR, and its TCRdb copy is limited to in-frame clones, with some not included. V and J calls and clone size follow that table, whereas D and trimming were derived from the DNA. The sample contains approximately 170,000 clones, over 70% of which appear only once. The origin of this receptor is a woman in her sixties or seventies who had recovered from COVID-19. This chain uses TRBV7-9 with TRBJ1-4; unclear D gene. The sample comprised peripheral blood. The CDR3 nucleotides are TGTGCCAGCAGCCGGTCGGGGACTAATGAAAAACTGTTTTTT. This codes for CASSRSGTNEKLFF.